This T cell receptor (beta chain) was sequenced during a study of T-cell reconstitution after alpha-beta-depleted transplantation in children. Study-level findings and limits: When one year had passed after transplant, most T-cell counts and diversity came from newly produced T cells. Expanded graft clones numbering several hundred reportedly gave rise to alpha-beta T cells about two months after transplant. Where some patients showed high TCRbeta diversity at day 60, it came from recipient T cells and thymic progenitors that had survived.

In the case of this clonotype: The antigen is undetermined.

Germline CDR1 reads MNHEY; CDR2 reads SVGEGT. V dropped 2 bases and J dropped 3; count of bases not matched to a gene: 13. The CDR3 covers 17 residues. Library preparation (for TCRbeta) was performed with unique molecular identifiers. Via MiXCR, TCRdb re-called the PCR reads, giving one row per CDR3 protein. There are 220,000 or so distinct CDR3 sequences in the sample; just under 8.5% occur only once, and almost 6.5% lies in the top ten. The chain joins TRBV6-2 or TRBV6-3 to TRBJ2-7, with 7 bases lining up with TRBD1. Sample: PBMCs, mostly from graft donor cells, taken 180 days after TCRalphabeta/CD19-depleted stem cell transplant. This TCR derives from a male patient between 5 and 17 years old who had a stem cell transplant for acute lymphoblastic leukemia, so the T cells may come from the graft donor. The CDR3 reads CASSYPLPGQTLYEQYF. The CDR3 DNA reads TGTGCCAGCAGTTACCCTCTTCCGGGACAGACACTCTACGAGCAGTACTTC.